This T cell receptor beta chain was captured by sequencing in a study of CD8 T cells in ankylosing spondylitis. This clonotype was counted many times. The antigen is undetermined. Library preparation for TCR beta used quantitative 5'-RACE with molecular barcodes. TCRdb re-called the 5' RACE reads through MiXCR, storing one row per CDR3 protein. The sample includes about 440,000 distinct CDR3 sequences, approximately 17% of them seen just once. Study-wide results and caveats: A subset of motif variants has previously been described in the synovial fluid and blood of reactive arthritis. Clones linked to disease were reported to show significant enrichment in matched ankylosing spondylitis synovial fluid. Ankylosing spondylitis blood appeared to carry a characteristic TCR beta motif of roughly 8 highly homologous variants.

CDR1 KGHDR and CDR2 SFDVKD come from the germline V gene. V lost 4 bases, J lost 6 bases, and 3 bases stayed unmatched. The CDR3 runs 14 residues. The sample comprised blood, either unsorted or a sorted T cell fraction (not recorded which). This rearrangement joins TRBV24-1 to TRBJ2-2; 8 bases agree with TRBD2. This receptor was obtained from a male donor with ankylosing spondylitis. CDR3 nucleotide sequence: TGTGCCACCAGTGAGACGGGAGGGGCCGGGGAGCTGTTTTTT. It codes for CATSETGGAGELFF.